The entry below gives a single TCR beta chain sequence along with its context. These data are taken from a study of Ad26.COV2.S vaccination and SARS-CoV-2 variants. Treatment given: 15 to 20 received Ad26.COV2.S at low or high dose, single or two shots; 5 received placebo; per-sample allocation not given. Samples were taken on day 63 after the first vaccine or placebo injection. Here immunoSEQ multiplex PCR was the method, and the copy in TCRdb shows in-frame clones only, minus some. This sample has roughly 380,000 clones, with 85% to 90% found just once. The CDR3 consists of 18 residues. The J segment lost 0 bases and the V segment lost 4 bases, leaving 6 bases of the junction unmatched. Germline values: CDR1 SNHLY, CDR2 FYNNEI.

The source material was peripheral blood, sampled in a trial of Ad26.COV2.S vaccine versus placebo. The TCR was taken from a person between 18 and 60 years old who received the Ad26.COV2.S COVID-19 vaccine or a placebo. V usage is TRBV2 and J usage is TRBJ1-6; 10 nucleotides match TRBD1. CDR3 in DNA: TGTGCCAGCAGTGTGGACAGGGGGGCTCCCTCCTATAATTCACCCCTCCACTTT. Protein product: CASSVDRGAPSYNSPLHF.